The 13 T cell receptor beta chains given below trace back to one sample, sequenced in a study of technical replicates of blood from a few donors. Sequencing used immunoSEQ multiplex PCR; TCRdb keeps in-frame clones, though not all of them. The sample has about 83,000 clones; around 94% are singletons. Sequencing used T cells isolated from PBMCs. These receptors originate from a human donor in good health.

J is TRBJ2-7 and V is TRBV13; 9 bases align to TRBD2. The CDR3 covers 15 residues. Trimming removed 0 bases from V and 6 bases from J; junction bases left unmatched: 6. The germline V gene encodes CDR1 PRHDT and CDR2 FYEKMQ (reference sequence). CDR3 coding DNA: TGTGCCAGCAGCTTAGGGCCGGGACTAGCCCGCGAGCAGTACTTC. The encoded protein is CASSLGPGLAREQYF.

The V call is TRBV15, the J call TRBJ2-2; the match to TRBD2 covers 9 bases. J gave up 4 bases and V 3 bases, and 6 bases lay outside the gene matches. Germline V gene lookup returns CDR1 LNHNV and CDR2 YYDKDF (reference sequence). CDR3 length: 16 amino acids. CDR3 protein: CATSRRLAGTTGELFF. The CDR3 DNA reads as TGTGCCACCAGCAGGCGGCTAGCGGGAACCACCGGGGAGCTGTTTTTT.

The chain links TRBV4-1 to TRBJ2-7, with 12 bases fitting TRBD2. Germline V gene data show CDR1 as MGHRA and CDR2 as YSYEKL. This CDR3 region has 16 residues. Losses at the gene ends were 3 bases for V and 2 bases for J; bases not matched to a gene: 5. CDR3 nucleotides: TGCGCCAGCAGCCAGGGACTAGCGGGTTTAACCTACGAGCAGTACTTC. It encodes CASSQGLAGLTYEQYF.

The DNA of the CDR3 is TGCGCCAGCAGTGACACGGGACAGGGGTGCCCGGATACGCAGTATTTT. Its translation: CASSDTGQGCPDTQYF. The chain joins TRBV23-1 to TRBJ2-3; 10 nucleotides align to TRBD1. TRBV23-1 is reported as an ORF; its role is uncertain. The CDR3 is 16 amino acids. Trimming removed 5 bases from V and 6 bases from J; junction bases left unmatched: 11.

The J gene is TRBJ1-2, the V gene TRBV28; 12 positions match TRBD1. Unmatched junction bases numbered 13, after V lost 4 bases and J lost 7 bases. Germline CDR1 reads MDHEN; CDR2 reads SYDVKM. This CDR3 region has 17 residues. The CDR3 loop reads CASSWVLRGQGAGGYTF. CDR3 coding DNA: TGTGCCAGCAGTTGGGTTCTCAGGGGACAGGGGGCTGGTGGCTACACCTTC.

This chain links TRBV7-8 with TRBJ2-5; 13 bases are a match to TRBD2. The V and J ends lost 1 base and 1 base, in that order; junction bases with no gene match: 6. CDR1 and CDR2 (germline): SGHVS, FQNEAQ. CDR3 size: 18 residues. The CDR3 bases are TGTGCCAGCAGCTTAGAACTAGCGGGAGGGCCTTCCCAAGAGACCCAGTACTTC. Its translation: CASSLELAGGPSQETQYF.

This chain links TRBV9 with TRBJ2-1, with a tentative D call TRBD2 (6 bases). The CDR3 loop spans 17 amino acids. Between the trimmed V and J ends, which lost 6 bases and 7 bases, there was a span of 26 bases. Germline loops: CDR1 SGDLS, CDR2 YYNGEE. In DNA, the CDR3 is TGTGCCAGCAATTACGGGTGGGAGAGGATAGGGACTAATGAGCAGTTCTTC. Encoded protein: CASNYGWERIGTNEQFF.

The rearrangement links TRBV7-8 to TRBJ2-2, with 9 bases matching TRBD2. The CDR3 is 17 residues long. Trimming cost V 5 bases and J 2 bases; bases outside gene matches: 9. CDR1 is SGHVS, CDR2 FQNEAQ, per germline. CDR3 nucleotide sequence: TGTGCCAGCAGCGCCCGGGGACTAGCAGACAACACCGGGGAGCTGTTTTTT. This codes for CASSARGLADNTGELFF.

This CDR3 is CASSLAGQGSYGYTF. CDR3 DNA sequence: TGTGCCAGCAGCTTGGCCGGACAGGGCAGCTATGGCTACACCTTC. This rearrangement joins TRBV5-8 to TRBJ1-2, with 8 positions matching TRBD1. CDR3 size: 15 residues. V lost 0 bases and J lost 4; bases outside the gene matches: 5. Germline assignment: CDR1 SGHTS and CDR2 YDEGEE.

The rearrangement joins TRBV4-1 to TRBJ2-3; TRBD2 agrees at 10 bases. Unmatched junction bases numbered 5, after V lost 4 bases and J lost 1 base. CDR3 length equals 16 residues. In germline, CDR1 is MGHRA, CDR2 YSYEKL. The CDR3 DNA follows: TGCGCCAGCAGCCCGAGGACTAGCGGAGGCACAGATACGCAGTATTTT. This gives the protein CASSPRTSGGTDTQYF.

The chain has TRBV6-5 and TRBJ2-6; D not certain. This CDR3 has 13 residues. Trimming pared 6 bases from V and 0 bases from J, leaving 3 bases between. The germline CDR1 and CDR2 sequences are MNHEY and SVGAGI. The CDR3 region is CASSLSGANVLTF. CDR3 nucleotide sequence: TGTGCCAGCAGCCTCTCTGGGGCCAACGTCCTGACTTTC.

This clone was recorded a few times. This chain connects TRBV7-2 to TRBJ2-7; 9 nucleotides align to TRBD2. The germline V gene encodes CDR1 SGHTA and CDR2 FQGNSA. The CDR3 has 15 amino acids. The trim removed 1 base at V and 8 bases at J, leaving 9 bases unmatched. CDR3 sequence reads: CASSLGAGGKRKQYF. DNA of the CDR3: TGTGCCAGCAGCTTAGGGGCGGGAGGGAAAAGAAAGCAGTACTTC.

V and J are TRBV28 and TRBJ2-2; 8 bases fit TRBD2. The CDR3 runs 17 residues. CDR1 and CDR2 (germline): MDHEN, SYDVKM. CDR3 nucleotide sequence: TGTGCGACATATGGGGACCGCGGGAGGAGGAACACCGGGGAGCTGTTTTTT. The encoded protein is CATYGDRGRRNTGELFF.